The 25 T cell receptor beta chains listed next were all sequenced from one sample in a study of control samples from healthy donors and cancer patients. TCRdb keeps only in-frame clones here, not all; method: immunoSEQ multiplex PCR. The data contain approximately 150,000 clones, around 90% of them singletons. Sequencing input: blood. Every receptor here comes from a man between 18 and 35 years old in good health.

This rearrangement joins TRBV27 to TRBJ1-1; no firm D call. This CDR3 has 13 residues. V lost 5 bases, J lost 0 bases, and 7 bases lay in between. CDR1 MNHEY and CDR2 SMNVEV come from the germline V gene (reference sequence). This chain's CDR3 is CASSPRMNTEAFF. CDR3 DNA sequence: TGTGCCAGCAGTCCCCGCATGAACACTGAAGCTTTCTTT.

The chain has TRBV27 and TRBJ1-4; no definite D call. This CDR3 is 13 amino acids long. V lost 11 bases and J 8 bases, leaving 18 bases between the germline ends. CDR1 is MNHEY, CDR2 SMNVEV, per germline (reference sequence). As DNA, the CDR3 is TGTGCCTCGCGTAAATGGGATGAAGAAAAACTGTTTTTT. It codes for CASRKWDEEKLFF.

The CDR3 loop reads CASSYSWQGSMFF. DNA of the CDR3: TGTGCCAGCAGTTACTCCTGGCAGGGGTCCATGTTTTTT. V is TRBV6-6 and J is TRBJ1-4, with D perhaps TRBD1 (6 bases). This CDR3 is built from 13 residues. Germline CDR1 MNHNY, CDR2 SVGAGI (reference sequence). The germline V and J ends were trimmed by 0 bases and 15 bases, with 14 bases remaining between them.

The chain combines TRBV15 with TRBJ1-6; D is uncertain. Germline loops: CDR1 LNHNV, CDR2 YYDKDF (reference sequence). Trimming pared 2 bases from V and 8 bases from J, leaving 16 bases between. There are 16 residues in the CDR3. The CDR3 loop reads CATSRSNLAMDSPLHF. Here the CDR3 DNA reads TGTGCCACCAGCAGATCCAACTTAGCGATGGATTCACCCCTCCACTTT.

The chain couples TRBV6-5 to TRBJ2-7; 11 bases fit TRBD2. The CDR3 has 16 amino acids. V dropped 0 bases and J dropped 5; count of bases not matched to a gene: 6. The germline V gene has CDR1 MNHEY and CDR2 SVGAGI. The CDR3 coding sequence is TGTGCCAGCAGTTACTCGGAGCTAGCGGGGGGCAACGAGCAGTACTTC. This codes for CASSYSELAGGNEQYF.

The chain carries TRBV4-1 and TRBJ2-5, with TRBD2 matching over 8 bases. The germline V gene has CDR1 MGHRA and CDR2 YSYEKL. Trimming removed 2 bases from V and 10 bases from J; junction bases left unmatched: 15. There are 16 residues in the CDR3. The CDR3 protein is CASSQRSEAGVLGQYF. CDR3 bases: TGCGCCAGCAGCCAAAGGTCCGAAGCGGGGGTATTGGGCCAGTACTTC.

CDR3 DNA: TGCGCCAGCAGCCCTCCCGGGGGGAGGAACACCATATATTTT. Amino acids: CASSPPGGRNTIYF. The J gene is TRBJ1-3, the V gene TRBV4-3, with D maybe TRBD1 (5 bases). Germline values: CDR1 LGHNA, CDR2 YSLEER. V was pared by 4 bases and J by 7 bases, with 14 bases between. The length of the CDR3 is 14 residues.

The chain links TRBV21-1 to TRBJ1-1. TRBV21-1 is designated a pseudogene. CDR3 size: 16 residues. CDR3 nucleotides: TGTGCCAGCAGCAAAAACTTTGTCGGGGGAATCGCTGAAGCTTTCTTT. Amino acids: CASSKNFVGGIAEAFF.

This sequence joins TRBV11-2 and TRBJ2-2, with D possibly TRBD1 on 6 matching bases. V was shortened by 10 bases and J by 1 base, with 13 bases between the two germline ends. The CDR3 spans 14 residues. Germline V lookup: CDR1 SGHAT, CDR2 FQNNGV. The CDR3 sequence: CATRQVGNTGELFF. The DNA for the CDR3 is TGTGCCACTCGACAGGTGGGGAACACCGGGGAGCTGTTTTTT.

The chain couples TRBV6-5 to TRBJ1-4; TRBD1 aligns across 7 bases. CDR1 and CDR2 (germline): MNHEY, SVGAGI. The V gene end was trimmed by 0 bases and the J gene end by 8 bases; junction bases not matched to a gene: 6. This CDR3 region has 15 residues. The CDR3 is CASSYSRQGEEKLFF. The CDR3 DNA is TGTGCCAGCAGTTACTCCCGACAGGGCGAAGAAAAACTGTTTTTT.

The rearrangement joins TRBV20-1 to TRBJ2-3; TRBD2 matches 9 bases. V lost 8 bases, J lost 3 bases, and 0 bases stayed unmatched. The length of the CDR3 is 11 residues. Germline lookup yields CDR1 DFQATT and CDR2 SNEGSKA (reference sequence). The CDR3 coding sequence is TGCAGTAGCGGGGGGACAGATACGCAGTATTTT. This sequence encodes CSSGGTDTQYF.

The chain is built from TRBV7-2 and TRBJ2-1, with D tentatively TRBD1 or TRBD2 (5 bases each). This CDR3 region has 15 residues. Germline V gene lookup returns CDR1 SGHTA and CDR2 FQGNSA. V lost 2 bases to trimming and J lost 2 bases, with 10 bases between them. CDR3 loop: CASSLTGGTYNEQFF. As DNA, the CDR3 is TGTGCCAGCAGCTTAACTGGGGGTACCTACAATGAGCAGTTCTTC. The full variable domain, with the rest looked up from reference TRBV7-2 and TRBJ2-1, is GAGVSQSPSNKVTEKGKDVELRCDPISGHTALYWYRQSLGQGLEFLIYFQGNSAPDKSGLPSDRFSAERTGGSVSTLTIQRTQQEDSAVYLCASSLTGGTYNEQFFGPGTRLTVL.

The chain is built from TRBV6-5 and TRBJ2-7; unclear D gene. V was trimmed by 7 bases and J by 4 bases, leaving 17 bases between them. CDR1 is MNHEY and CDR2 is SVGAGI in the germline V gene. This CDR3 is 14 amino acids long. DNA for the CDR3: TGTGCCAGCAAGGTCGACTTAATCGGATACGAGCAGTACTTC. As protein: CASKVDLIGYEQYF.

V and J are TRBV11-2 and TRBJ2-7; possibly TRBD1 for D (6 bases). V was shortened by 1 base and J by 4 bases, with 11 bases between the two germline ends. The CDR3 is 14 amino acids. Germline values: CDR1 SGHAT, CDR2 FQNNGV. CDR3 in DNA: TGTGCCAGCAGCTTAGCCGGACAGAGATACGAGCAGTACTTC. Its translation: CASSLAGQRYEQYF.

This chain joins TRBV6-4 and TRBJ1-5, with 9 bases lining up with TRBD1. Germline trimming cut 4 bases from V and 7 bases from J; bases unmatched to any gene: 5. Germline V lookup: CDR1 MRHNA, CDR2 SNTAGT. This CDR3 contains 14 residues. CDR3 sequence reads: CASSAGTGNQPQHF. The CDR3 DNA follows: TGTGCCAGCAGTGCCGGGACAGGGAACCAGCCCCAGCATTTT.

The chain couples TRBV6-6 to TRBJ2-3; the match to TRBD1 covers 7 bases. Per the germline V gene, CDR1 is MNHNY and CDR2 is SVGAGI (reference sequence). The V gene end was trimmed by 0 bases and the J gene end by 5 bases; junction bases not matched to a gene: 2. This CDR3 is 14 amino acids long. This CDR3 is CASSYSNRGDTQYF. DNA of the CDR3: TGTGCCAGCAGTTACTCTAACAGGGGAGATACGCAGTATTTT.

The chain has TRBV28 and TRBJ2-1, with D unresolved. This CDR3 has 12 residues. V dropped 6 bases and J dropped 4 bases, with 7 bases sitting between them. CDR1 and CDR2 from the germline V gene are MDHEN and SYDVKM. Here the CDR3 DNA reads TGTGCCAGCAGCCCCGGATACAATGAGCAGTTCTTC. As protein: CASSPGYNEQFF.

The V call is TRBV18, the J call TRBJ2-1; no clear D. This CDR3 is built from 14 residues. CDR1 KGHSH and CDR2 LQKENI come from the germline V gene. V lost 3 bases and J lost 4, with 10 bases in between. The CDR3, as DNA: TGTGCCAGCTCACCGGCGATCACTTACAATGAGCAGTTCTTC. Amino acids: CASSPAITYNEQFF.

This chain joins TRBV4-1 and TRBJ2-3; a possible D gene is TRBD1 (6 bases). CDR1 MGHRA and CDR2 YSYEKL come from the germline V gene. V was clipped by 3 bases and J by 2 bases, with 9 bases between them. This CDR3 spans 14 amino acids. The CDR3 sequence: CASSHPGHTDTQYF. The DNA for the CDR3 is TGCGCCAGCAGCCACCCGGGACACACAGATACGCAGTATTTT.

The CDR3 coding sequence is TGTGCCAGCAGCGTAGTGGTAGGAGTGAACACTGAAGCTTTCTTT. Translated: CASSVVVGVNTEAFF. The V gene is TRBV9, the J gene TRBJ1-1; unclear D gene. Germline CDR1 is SGDLS and CDR2 is YYNGEE. The V end lost 0 bases, the J end lost 0 bases, and 9 bases lay between the germline ends. This CDR3 spans 15 amino acids.

J is TRBJ1-5 and V is TRBV6-5, with D uncertain. This CDR3 has 13 amino acids. CDR1 and CDR2 from the germline V gene are MNHEY and SVGAGI. The V end lost 2 bases, the J end lost 9 bases, and 11 bases lay between the germline ends. The CDR3 DNA sequence: TGTGCCAGCAGTTACGGTCAGGCAGGGCCCCAGCATTTT. It translates to CASSYGQAGPQHF.

The V call is TRBV18, the J call TRBJ2-4; D is possibly TRBD2 (5 bases). Germline assignment: CDR1 KGHSH and CDR2 LQKENI. The V gene lost 4 bases and the J gene lost 0 bases, with 16 bases spanning the gap. The CDR3 is made up of 17 amino acids. CDR3 sequence reads: CASSLSGSPLAKNIQYF. The CDR3 region has the DNA TGTGCCAGCTCACTCTCGGGGAGCCCTTTAGCCAAAAACATTCAGTACTTC. The full variable domain, in which reference TRBV18 and TRBJ2-4 provide the parts outside the CDR3, is NAGVMQNPRHLVRRRGQEARLRCSPMKGHSHVYWYRQLPEEGLKFMVYLQKENIIDESGMPKERFSAEFPKEGPSILRIQQVVRGDSAAYFCASSLSGSPLAKNIQYFGAGTRLSVL.

This clone was recorded only once. This chain connects TRBV23-1 to TRBJ2-7, with D perhaps TRBD1 or TRBD2 (5 bases each). TRBV23-1 is an ORF for which the function is uncertain. V gave up 8 bases and J gave up 5 bases, with 16 bases separating them. The CDR3 contains 13 residues. The CDR3 DNA reads TGCGCCAGCTCTGTCAGGGACCCTGACGAGCAGTACTTC. Protein product: CASSVRDPDEQYF.

V and J are TRBV30 and TRBJ1-5, with D maybe TRBD1 (5 bases). The CDR3 loop spans 16 amino acids. V was cut by 0 bases and J by 0 bases, with 12 bases left in between. Germline V gene sequence: CDR1 GTSNPN, CDR2 SVGIG (reference sequence). CDR3 DNA sequence: TGTGCCTGGAGTGTATCGGGGCCTTATAGCAATCAGCCCCAGCATTTT. It specifies CAWSVSGPYSNQPQHF.

The chain combines TRBV28 with TRBJ1-3, with D unclear. Germline values: CDR1 MDHEN, CDR2 SYDVKM. V was shortened by 2 bases and J by 0 bases, with 14 bases between the two germline ends. The CDR3 has 17 residues. DNA of the CDR3: TGTGCCAGCAGTTTAAACACCCACACGAGCTCTGGAAACACCATATATTTT. Translation gives CASSLNTHTSSGNTIYF. Looking up the rest from reference TRBV28 and TRBJ1-3 gives the full variable domain: DVKVTQSSRYLVKRTGEKVFLECVQDMDHENMFWYRQDPGLGLRLIYFSYDVKMKEKGDIPEGYSVSREKKERFSLILESASTNQTSMYLCASSLNTHTSSGNTIYFGEGSWLTVV.